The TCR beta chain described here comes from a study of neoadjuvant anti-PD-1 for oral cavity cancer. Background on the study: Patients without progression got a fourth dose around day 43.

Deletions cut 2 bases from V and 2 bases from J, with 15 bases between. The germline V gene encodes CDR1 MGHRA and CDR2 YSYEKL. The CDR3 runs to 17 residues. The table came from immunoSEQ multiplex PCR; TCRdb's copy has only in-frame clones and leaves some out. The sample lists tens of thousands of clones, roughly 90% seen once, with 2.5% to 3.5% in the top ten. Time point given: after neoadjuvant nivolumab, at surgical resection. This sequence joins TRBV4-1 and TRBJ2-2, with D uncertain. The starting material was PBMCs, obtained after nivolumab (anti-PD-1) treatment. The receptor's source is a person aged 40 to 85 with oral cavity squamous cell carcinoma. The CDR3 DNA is TGCGCCAGCAGCCAACGCGGCGGATCCACAAACACCGGGGAGCTGTTTTTT. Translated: CASSQRGGSTNTGELFF.